The 21 T cell receptor beta chains presented below share a single source sample, sequenced in a study of beta chain features in type 1 diabetes. The whole isolated RNA underwent reverse transcription, so sequencing captured expressed TCRB transcripts. Some clones are missing from TCRdb's copy, which holds only in-frame ones; the method was immunoSEQ multiplex PCR. The sample gives about 140,000 clones, 6.9% of which show up once; about 1.3% is in the top ten. Sequenced material: central memory CD4+ T cells from blood. These receptors all come from a woman younger than 45 in good health.

V and J are TRBV7-2 and TRBJ2-7, with 10 bases identical to TRBD2. Germline lookup yields CDR1 SGHTA and CDR2 FQGNSA. The length of the CDR3 is 17 residues. Germline trimming cut 4 bases from V and 1 base from J; bases unmatched to any gene: 10. Here the CDR3 reads CASSSTLLSGRSYEQYF. CDR3 in DNA: TGTGCCAGCAGCTCGACACTACTTAGCGGGAGGTCCTACGAGCAGTACTTC.

This clone has more than one count but fewer than ten. The V call is TRBV5-1, the J call TRBJ2-7; 7 positions agree with TRBD1. Losses at the gene ends were 0 bases for V and 2 bases for J; bases not matched to a gene: 5. Germline CDR1 reads SGHRS; CDR2 reads YFSETQ. The CDR3 length is 15 residues. The CDR3 nucleotides read TGCGCCAGCAGCTTGGTGACGCAGGGGGCCTACGAGCAGTACTTC. It is translated as CASSLVTQGAYEQYF.

This clone appeared a few times. The rearrangement uses TRBV18 and TRBJ2-3; perhaps TRBD2 as D (5 bases). Germline V lookup: CDR1 KGHSH, CDR2 LQKENI. The V end lost 6 bases, the J end lost 0 bases, and 19 bases lay between the germline ends. The CDR3 has 17 residues. CDR3 nucleotides: TGTGCCAGCTCGCCGGTCGTGGACCCGGGGAGCACAGATACGCAGTATTTT. This gives the protein CASSPVVDPGSTDTQYF.

This clone turned up a few times. The rearrangement joins TRBV9 to TRBJ2-6; 10 positions agree with TRBD1. Germline CDR1 SGDLS, CDR2 YYNGEE. Trimming cost V 0 bases and J 6 bases; bases outside gene matches: 6. The CDR3 consists of 17 residues. The CDR3 sequence is CASSVAAGQGVANVLTF. CDR3 bases: TGTGCCAGCAGCGTAGCAGCAGGACAGGGGGTGGCCAACGTCCTGACTTTC.

This clone was found many times. V is TRBV5-1 and J is TRBJ2-3; no definite D call. CDR3 length: 14 residues. In germline, CDR1 is SGHRS, CDR2 YFSETQ. V lost 1 base and J lost 2, with 8 bases in between. CDR3 region: CASSLMSDTDTQYF. The CDR3 DNA is TGCGCCAGCAGCTTGATGAGTGACACAGATACGCAGTATTTT.

This chain joins TRBV5-6 and TRBJ2-4, with D possibly TRBD1 on 5 matching bases. V was shortened by 4 bases and J by 10 bases, with 15 bases between the two germline ends. This CDR3 is 13 amino acids long. Per the germline V gene, CDR1 is SGHDT and CDR2 is YYEEEE. The CDR3 nucleotides are TGTGCCAGCAGCCTTGACAGAGCCGCAATTCAGTACTTC. Residues: CASSLDRAAIQYF.

This clone showed up just a few times. The chain has TRBV4-3 and TRBJ2-7; 7 nucleotides line up with TRBD2. From germline, CDR1 is LGHNA and CDR2 YSLEER. V shed 5 bases and J 5 bases; nucleotides not matched to a gene: 12. This CDR3 region has 15 residues. As DNA, the CDR3 is TGCGCCAGCAGCAAGAGGTCGACTAGCTCTAACGAGCAGTACTTC. Protein: CASSKRSTSSNEQYF.

This rearrangement joins TRBV9 to TRBJ2-1; TRBD2 agrees at 10 bases. The CDR3 sequence is 18 residues long. Germline CDR1 reads SGDLS; CDR2 reads YYNGEE. Unmatched junction bases numbered 7, after V lost 0 bases and J lost 1 base. The DNA of the CDR3 is TGTGCCAGCAGCGTAGGGGTAGCGGGAGGCTATTCCTACAATGAGCAGTTCTTC. Its translation is CASSVGVAGGYSYNEQFF.

This clone has a count of ten or more. This chain joins TRBV14 and TRBJ2-2, with D unclear. The CDR3 is 13 amino acids. Germline V lookup: CDR1 SGHDN, CDR2 FVKESK. The V and J ends lost 4 bases and 8 bases respectively, with 11 bases between them. The CDR3 region is CASSRRVSGELFF. The CDR3, as DNA: TGTGCCAGCAGCCGACGGGTGTCAGGGGAGCTGTTTTTT.

This clone was detected ten times or more. V and J are TRBV5-8 and TRBJ1-2, with D unclear. V gave up 2 bases and J gave up 2 bases, with 4 bases separating them. The CDR3 is 12 residues long. Germline V lookup: CDR1 SGHTS, CDR2 YDEGEE. This CDR3 reads CASSFRNYGYTF. CDR3 bases: TGTGCCAGCAGCTTCAGGAACTATGGCTACACCTTC.

This clone was observed a few times. This sequence joins TRBV29-1 and TRBJ2-1; 7 bases line up with TRBD2. Germline trimming cut 2 bases from V and 5 bases from J; bases unmatched to any gene: 9. CDR3 size: 15 residues. CDR1 is SQVTM, CDR2 ANQGSEA, per germline. The CDR3 region is CSVETGLLIDNEQFF. As DNA, the CDR3 is TGCAGCGTTGAAACGGGACTATTGATTGACAATGAGCAGTTCTTC.

This clone appeared a few times. The chain joins TRBV30 to TRBJ2-2; possibly TRBD1 for D (6 bases). From germline, CDR1 is GTSNPN and CDR2 SVGIG (reference sequence). Trimming cost V 3 bases and J 6 bases, with 14 bases left between them. This CDR3 comprises 14 residues. CDR3 sequence: CAWSQTGFPGELFF. Here the CDR3 DNA reads TGTGCCTGGAGCCAAACAGGGTTCCCCGGGGAGCTGTTTTTT.

The table lists this clone with many counts. The rearrangement uses TRBV28 and TRBJ2-2; D remains ambiguous. This CDR3 has 18 amino acids. Germline V gene data show CDR1 as MDHEN and CDR2 as SYDVKM. The V end was cut by 6 bases, the J end by 0 bases, with 20 bases between. The chain's CDR3 is CASRTLRLFYANTGELFF. The DNA for the CDR3 is TGTGCCAGCAGAACTCTGAGGCTGTTCTACGCGAACACCGGGGAGCTGTTTTTT.

The V gene is TRBV30, the J gene TRBJ1-2; the match to TRBD1 covers 9 bases. Germline V gives CDR1 GTSNPN, CDR2 SVGIG (reference sequence). Trimming at V came to 3 bases and at J to 3 bases, leaving 5 bases not matched to a gene. The CDR3 has 14 residues. CDR3 nucleotides: TGTGCCTGGAGGGGACAGGGACGTGACTATGGCTACACCTTC. Its protein product is CAWRGQGRDYGYTF.

The rearrangement uses TRBV4-3 and TRBJ1-5; perhaps TRBD1 as D (6 bases). Trimming stripped 1 base from V and 3 bases from J, with 13 bases between. The CDR3 consists of 16 residues. In germline, CDR1 is LGHNA, CDR2 YSLEER. The CDR3, as DNA: TGCGCCAGCAGCCAAGCCTTCACAGGGAACAATCAGCCCCAGCATTTT. It codes for CASSQAFTGNNQPQHF.

This clone was counted between two and nine times. The V call is TRBV10-3, the J call TRBJ2-1; TRBD2 matches at 12 bases. The germline V gene has CDR1 ENHRY and CDR2 SYGVKD. The CDR3 loop spans 15 amino acids. With 10 bases clipped from V and 9 bases from J, the junction kept 13 bases outside the gene matches. CDR3 coding DNA: TGTGCCAGCAGAACCTCGACTAGCGGGAGTGGTGAGCAGTTCTTC. It is translated as CASRTSTSGSGEQFF.

This clone has more than one count but fewer than ten. This chain joins TRBV7-8 and TRBJ2-1, with 11 bases lining up with TRBD2. CDR1 is SGHVS and CDR2 is FQNEAQ in the germline V gene. V dropped 5 bases and J dropped 8; count of bases not matched to a gene: 11. The length of the CDR3 is 16 residues. This chain's CDR3 is CASSQILAGEEYEQFF. The CDR3 region has the DNA TGTGCCAGCAGCCAGATACTAGCGGGAGAGGAGTATGAGCAGTTCTTC.

This clone occurred many times. CDR3 region: CASSSEPNYEQYF. The CDR3, as DNA: TGTGCCAGCAGTTCCGAACCTAACTACGAGCAGTACTTC. The V gene is TRBV6-6, the J gene TRBJ2-7; D unclear. Germline CDR1 reads MNHNY; CDR2 reads SVGAGI (reference sequence). The CDR3 has 13 amino acids. V lost 4 bases to trimming and J lost 3 bases, with 10 bases between them.

This clone came up many times. The V call is TRBV7-9, the J call TRBJ2-3; 11 positions agree with TRBD2. V shed 3 bases, J shed 6 bases, and the junction held 5 bases outside the gene matches. CDR1 is SEHNR and CDR2 is FQNEAQ in the germline V gene (reference sequence). The CDR3 sequence is 15 residues long. Here the CDR3 reads CASSFLAGGGDTQYF. The CDR3 coding sequence is TGTGCCAGCAGCTTCCTAGCGGGAGGTGGGGATACGCAGTATTTT.

This clone has only a few counts. CDR3 in amino acids: CASSKEGASMNTEAFF. In DNA, the CDR3 is TGTGCCAGCAGTAAGGAGGGGGCGAGCATGAACACTGAAGCTTTCTTT. J is TRBJ1-1 and V is TRBV28; 7 bases are shared with TRBD1. CDR3 size: 16 residues. CDR1 and CDR2 from the germline V gene are MDHEN and SYDVKM. The ends lost 5 bases at V and 0 bases at J; junction bases unmatched: 9.

The chain recombines TRBV18 with TRBJ1-2; 9 positions match TRBD1. This CDR3 is 14 amino acids long. The J segment lost 10 bases and the V segment lost 3 bases, leaving 9 bases of the junction unmatched. The V gene's germline CDR1 is KGHSH and CDR2 LQKENI. The CDR3 DNA sequence: TGTGCCAGCTCACCGCCGGGACAGGGCCTCACCTACACCTTC. Translation gives CASSPPGQGLTYTF.